This T cell receptor beta chain was identified in a study of blood T cell repertoires in COVID-19. Turning to the study itself: Samples representing acute and convalescent COVID-19 were sourced from the United States, Italy and Spain.

Germline V gives CDR1 SNHLY, CDR2 FYNNEI. The CDR3 extends over 18 amino acids. V dropped 2 bases and J dropped 5; count of bases not matched to a gene: 12. In the authors' methods: Cell counts per sample came from amplifying reference gene primers. Method: immunoSEQ multiplex PCR; TCRdb's copy keeps in-frame clones and lacks some. The DNA was the basis for D and trimming; V, J and clone size are from that table. The sample yields fewer than 350,000 clones, roughly 90% seen once. The V gene is TRBV2, the J gene TRBJ1-1; 12 positions match TRBD1. Input material: peripheral blood. This sequence originates from a man between 18 and 35 years old with active or convalescent COVID-19. CDR3 amino acids: CASSEPSRDRGRETEAFF. CDR3 DNA sequence: TGTGCCAGCAGTGAACCGTCCCGGGACAGGGGGCGGGAGACTGAAGCTTTCTTT.